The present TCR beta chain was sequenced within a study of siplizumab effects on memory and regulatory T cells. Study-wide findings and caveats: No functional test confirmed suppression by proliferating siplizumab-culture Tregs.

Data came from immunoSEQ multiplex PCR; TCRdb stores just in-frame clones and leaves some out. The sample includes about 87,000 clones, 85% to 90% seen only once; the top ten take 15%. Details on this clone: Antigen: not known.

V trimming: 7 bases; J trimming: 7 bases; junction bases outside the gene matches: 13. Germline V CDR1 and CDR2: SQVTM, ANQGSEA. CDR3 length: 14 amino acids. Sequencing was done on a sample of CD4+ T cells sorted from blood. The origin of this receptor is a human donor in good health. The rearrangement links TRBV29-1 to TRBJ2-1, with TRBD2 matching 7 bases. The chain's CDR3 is CSASPRVGGNEQFF. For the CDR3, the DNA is TGCAGCGCTTCCCCCCGGGTGGGGGGGAATGAGCAGTTCTTC.